A selection of T cell receptor beta chains follows, all from one sample in a study of blood T cell repertoires in COVID-19. TCRdb keeps only in-frame clones here, not all; method: immunoSEQ multiplex PCR. The sample carries roughly 41,000 clones, nearly 90% recorded once. Specimen: peripheral blood. These receptors were taken from a man in his 60s with active or convalescent COVID-19. Each CDR3 is given with its conserved first and last residue. Clone size appears in some rows only: once, few, many, or a class for an expanded clone.

v_call clone_size cdr3_aa
TRBV20-1 . CSASISGRNEQYF
TRBV3-1/TRBV3-2 . CASSQLNQPQHF
TRBV28 . CASSSRGGWTDTQYF
TRBV19 . CASSIRQGGQPQHF
TRBV12-3/TRBV12-4 . CASSFGLTYEQYF
TRBV4-1 once CASSQPKRASTDTQYF
TRBV4-1 once CASSQDSSGRVLGNTIYF
TRBV2 . CASRTETEAFF
TRBV25-1 . CASSDPGHLKTQYF
TRBV6-1 . CASSEPPGRSGNTIYF
TRBV7-3 once CASSSLTGGTDTQYF
TRBV11-2 . CASSSGLAGVEQFF
TRBV28 . CASSLSLLGRRAPSGRSSHEQYF
TRBV13 . CASSFGGRVEKLFF
TRBV4-1 . CASSPHFGELFF
TRBV7-2 . CASSLRGQIYGYTF